These T cell receptor beta chains were read from a single sample in a study of response to subunit inactivated influenza vaccine. TCRdb reanalysed the RT-PCR reads using MiXCR and keeps one entry per CDR3 protein. The data hold over 400,000 distinct CDR3 sequences, with roughly 13% observed a single time. The sequenced sample was PBMCs from blood, obtained roughly 47 days after vaccination. The receptors originated from a man aged 45-60 years who received an inactivated influenza vaccine. Both conserved end residues are part of each CDR3. Fields, in order: V gene, D gene, J gene, clone size, CDR3 DNA, CDR3 protein. D genes are given only for firm matches. Expanded clones get a size class; other rows say once, few or many, or leave the size out.

TRBV13	TRBD1	TRBJ2-3	NA	TGTGCCAGCAGCTTAAGGACAGGGGTCAGGAGAGATACGCAGTATTTT	CASSLRTGVRRDTQYF
TRBV5-1	NA	TRBJ2-7	many	TGCGCCAGCAGCTTGGCAGGGACCTCCTACGAGCAGTACTTC	CASSLAGTSYEQYF
TRBV2	TRBD1	TRBJ2-1	NA	TGTGCCAGCAGTGAAGATCTACAGGGGGGTAATGAGCAGTTCTTC	CASSEDLQGGNEQFF
TRBV6-1	NA	TRBJ2-5	few	TGTGCCAGCAGCCCGGGGATTTCCCAAGAGACCCAGTACTTC	CASSPGISQETQYF
TRBV29-1	NA	TRBJ1-2	NA	TGCAGCGTTAAACAGGGAGGAGGCAATGGCTACACCTTC	CSVKQGGGNGYTF
TRBV20-1	NA	TRBJ2-6	NA	TGCAGTGGGCAAGACAGGGGGGCCAACGTCCTGACTTTC	CSGQDRGANVLTF
TRBV10-3	TRBD2	TRBJ2-3	NA	TGTGCCATCAGTGGCAACGGGGCGGGGGAAACAGATACGCAGTATTTT	CAISGNGAGETDTQYF
TRBV20-1	NA	TRBJ1-1	many	TGCAGTGCTAGAAAAGGATCGGGGCGGGGCACTGAAGCTTTCTTT	CSARKGSGRGTEAFF
TRBV5-1	TRBD1	TRBJ1-2	few	TGCGCCAGCAGCAATCCGGGACAGGGGAACGGCTACACCTTC	CASSNPGQGNGYTF
TRBV7-2	NA	TRBJ2-3	NA	TGTGCCAGCAGCCATGATGCGAACACAGATACGCAGTATTTT	CASSHDANTDTQYF
TRBV3-1	NA	TRBJ1-1	NA	TGTGCCAGCAGCCAGCCCTCGAGGTTGGCTGAAGCTTTCTTT	CASSQPSRLAEAFF
TRBV11-2	TRBD2	TRBJ2-1	few	TGTGCCAGCAAGCCAGGAGTAGCGGGGGGGCGTGATGAGCAGTTCTTC	CASKPGVAGGRDEQFF
TRBV20-1	NA	TRBJ2-5	NA	TGCAGTGCTAGACACGGACCCTCAGAGACCCAGTACTTC	CSARHGPSETQYF
TRBV20-1	NA	TRBJ2-2	few	TGCAGTGCTAGAGCTTATGGGAAGACTAGTTACACCGGGGAGCTGTTTTTT	CSARAYGKTSYTGELFF
TRBV20-1	TRBD1	TRBJ1-2	many	TGCACCTCCGGACAGGGTGATGGCTACACCTTC	CTSGQGDGYTF
TRBV10-3	TRBD2	TRBJ2-6	many	TGTGCCATCAGTGAGTCTAGCGGGGGTGTGGCCAACGTCCTGACTTTC	CAISESSGGVANVLTF
TRBV20-1	NA	TRBJ2-3	NA	TGCAGTGCTAGAGTGGCGGGGTACATGGATACGCAGTATTTT	CSARVAGYMDTQYF
TRBV5-1	NA	TRBJ1-6	few	TGCGCCAGCAGCTTGGAGGGCAGGAAGGATTCACCCCTCCACTTT	CASSLEGRKDSPLHF
TRBV20-1	NA	TRBJ1-2	NA	TGCAGTGCATTAACGCAGGAGAGCGCTGGCTACACCTTC	CSALTQESAGYTF
TRBV7-2	NA	TRBJ2-1	NA	TGTGCCAGCAGCTTCTTGGAGTTTGAGCAGTTCTTC	CASSFLEFEQFF
TRBV7-9	NA	TRBJ2-1	NA	TGTGCCAGCAGCTTAGCGGGAGGCCGTTGGAATGAGCAGTTCTTC	CASSLAGGRWNEQFF
TRBV5-6	NA	TRBJ2-5	few	TGTGCCAGCAGCTTGGTCCAGCGGCGAGAGACCCAGTACTTC	CASSLVQRRETQYF
TRBV29-1	NA	TRBJ2-5	NA	TGCAGCGTTGAAGATCTTTGGCAGATCCAAGAGACCCAGTACTTC	CSVEDLWQIQETQYF
TRBV7-2	TRBD2	TRBJ2-2	few	TGTGCCAGCAGCTTAGTGGGACTAGCGGGAGTACCCGGGGAGCTGTTTTTT	CASSLVGLAGVPGELFF
TRBV20-1	NA	TRBJ2-3	NA	TGCAGTGCCTTTGGGGGTTTACGCACAGATACGCAGTATTTT	CSAFGGLRTDTQYF
TRBV6-1	TRBD1	TRBJ1-4	NA	TGTGCCAGCGGGACAGGGGCTAATGAAAAACTGTTTTTT	CASGTGANEKLFF
TRBV29-1	TRBD2	TRBJ2-1	few	TGCAGCGTTGATAGGACTAGCGGGAGTTCCTACAATGAGCAGTTCTTC	CSVDRTSGSSYNEQFF
TRBV4-1	NA	TRBJ2-5	NA	TGCGCCAGCAGCCAAGTGGGAGAGATGGAGACCCAGTACTTC	CASSQVGEMETQYF
TRBV12-3/TRBV12-4	TRBD2	TRBJ2-1	NA	TGTGCCAGCAGTTCCCCTAGCTCGCGGGGGAATGAGCAGTTCTTC	CASSSPSSRGNEQFF
TRBV30	TRBD1	TRBJ2-2	NA	TGTGCCTGGAGTCGGGACAGGGCGACCGGGGAGCTGTTTTTT	CAWSRDRATGELFF
TRBV12-3/TRBV12-4	NA	TRBJ2-7	many	TGTGCCAGCAGTTTAGGGCCAGGGTCTTACGAGCAGTACTTC	CASSLGPGSYEQYF
TRBV20-1	TRBD2	TRBJ2-7	few	TGCAGTGCGCTCCGGACTAGCGGATCCTACGAGCAGTACTTC	CSALRTSGSYEQYF
TRBV24-1	TRBD1	TRBJ1-4	few	TGTGCCACCAGTGACCCTCCGGGACAGGGGGCAGGTGAAAAACTGTTTTTT	CATSDPPGQGAGEKLFF
TRBV5-1	TRBD1	TRBJ2-3	many	TGTGCCAGCAGCTTGGATAGGGGGCGCACAGATACGCAGTATTTT	CASSLDRGRTDTQYF
TRBV5-8	TRBD1	TRBJ2-7	few	TGTGCCAGCAGCCCGTATACAGGGGTCCCCGCGCAGTACTTC	CASSPYTGVPAQYF
TRBV11-1	TRBD2	TRBJ2-2	NA	TGTGCCAGCAGTCGTCGGCTAGCGGGGGCTGTAGGGACCGGGGAGCTGTTTTTT	CASSRRLAGAVGTGELFF
TRBV6-6	TRBD2	TRBJ2-4	NA	TGTGCCAGCAGCCGGGGGGGGGAAGCCATTCAGTACTTC	CASSRGGEAIQYF
TRBV20-1	NA	TRBJ2-5	NA	TGCAGTGCTAGAGACGGACACTCACGGGAGACCCAGTACTTC	CSARDGHSRETQYF
TRBV29-1	TRBD2	TRBJ2-3	once	TGCAGCGTTGGAGGGGGCAGACTAGCGGGGGTAACAGATACGCAGTATTTT	CSVGGGRLAGVTDTQYF
TRBV4-3	TRBD2	TRBJ2-5	few	TGCGCCAGCAGCCGGCGACTAGCGGGAGACGGGGAGACCCAGTACTTC	CASSRRLAGDGETQYF
TRBV7-8	NA	TRBJ2-2	few	TGTGCCAGTGGAGGGTTCTCGAACACCGGGGAGCTGTTTTTT	CASGGFSNTGELFF
TRBV20-1	NA	TRBJ2-2	many	TGCAGTGCTAGAGATTTGCGGGGGAACACCGGGGAGCTGTTTTTT	CSARDLRGNTGELFF
TRBV12-3/TRBV12-4	NA	TRBJ1-6	few	TGTGCCAGCAGTCCGGGGGGCTCCTATAATTCACCCCTCCACTTT	CASSPGGSYNSPLHF
TRBV6-1	NA	TRBJ2-5	NA	TGTGCCAGCAGGCACAGTGGACAACACAAAGAGACCCAGTACTTC	CASRHSGQHKETQYF
TRBV7-9	TRBD2	TRBJ2-3	few	TGTGCCAGCAGTCGGACTAGCGTGAGCACAGATACGCAGTATTTT	CASSRTSVSTDTQYF
TRBV18	TRBD1	TRBJ2-1	many	TGTGCCAGCTCACAGTTGACAGGGGGGAATGAGCAGTTCTTC	CASSQLTGGNEQFF